The present TCR beta chain was sequenced within a study of blood T cell repertoires in COVID-19. In the study overall: Sites in the United States, Italy and Spain provided acute and convalescent COVID-19 samples.

Methods used by the authors: Nucleated cell number was recorded as an estimate derived from reference gene primer amplification. Assay used: immunoSEQ multiplex PCR; TCRdb lists only in-frame clones, some missing. Clonal size and the V and J genes are those of that table, whereas D and trimming came from the DNA. The sample yields approximately 460,000 clones, 80% to 90% seen once. The germline V gene has CDR1 SNHLY and CDR2 FYNNEI. The CDR3 length is 14 residues. Trimming removed 8 bases from V and 4 bases from J, with 14 bases in between. Sequencing input: peripheral blood. The rearrangement joins TRBV2 to TRBJ1-4; tentatively, D is TRBD1 (5 bases). The receptor comes from a man between 18 and 35 years old with COVID-19, enrolled during active disease. The CDR3 nucleotides are TGTGCCAGCGGCCTACGGGGGGATAATGAAAAACTGTTTTTT. Its translation: CASGLRGDNEKLFF.